These T cell receptor beta chains were read from a single sample in a study of molecular identifiers for immune sequencing clone quantification. MiXCR was run by TCRdb on the PCR reads, yielding one entry per CDR3 protein. Here the sample spans about 640,000 distinct CDR3 sequences, approximately 20% being singletons. The sample taken for sequencing was naive CD8+ T cells from blood, with Jurkat cell RNA spiked in. Receptor source: a human donor in good health. Some libraries in this study had Jurkat cell RNA spiked in. Each CDR3 is given without its conserved first and last residue.

v_call cdr3_length cdr3_aa
TRBV4-1 12 ASSQDTGGYGYT
TRBV28 13 ASSFSGGDTGELF
TRBV4-3 14 ASSQDLYSRDQPQH
TRBV7-6 11 ASSLAAASEQY
TRBV30 11 AWRDYSNQPQR
TRBV20-1 11 SARDVASYEQY
TRBV4-3 17 ASSQWAGTEAIEDEKLF
TRBV20-1 12 SARSRTRFHEQY
TRBV5-5 14 ASSSTEETLPYEQY
TRBV28 13 ASSLFRGDGQPQH
TRBV27 12 ASTFAGGGYEQY
TRBV2 13 ASSEALVWNQPQH
TRBV24-1 14 ATSDLQSGSTNEQF
TRBV12-3/TRBV12-4 11 ASGTGKGSQAF
TRBV27 12 ASSWGMGGYEQY
TRBV7-9 14 ASSLTLGGLGNEQF
TRBV5-6 12 ASSTELTGRIQY
TRBV7-8 12 ASSLGGPIYGYT
TRBV20-1 12 SARDRGTGVEQY
TRBV6-2/TRBV6-3 11 ASRMVLYNEQF
TRBV9 11 ASSPGPGYEQF
TRBV7-2 13 ASSRDPGPPGEQY
TRBV7-2 13 ASSSSGASKATQY
TRBV11-2 10 ASSSVAEKLF
TRBV20-1 12 SASQTTHSYEQY
TRBV13 12 ASSGKGVGVEQF
TRBV27 14 ASRGLRGGYQETQY
TRBV30 9 AWSWGHEQF
TRBV5-5 11 ASSLGPADTQY
TRBV20-1 12 SAGDRGRTYEQY
TRBV7-9 14 ASSTAGRLSTGELF
TRBV6-1 14 ASSEAPVARGYEQY